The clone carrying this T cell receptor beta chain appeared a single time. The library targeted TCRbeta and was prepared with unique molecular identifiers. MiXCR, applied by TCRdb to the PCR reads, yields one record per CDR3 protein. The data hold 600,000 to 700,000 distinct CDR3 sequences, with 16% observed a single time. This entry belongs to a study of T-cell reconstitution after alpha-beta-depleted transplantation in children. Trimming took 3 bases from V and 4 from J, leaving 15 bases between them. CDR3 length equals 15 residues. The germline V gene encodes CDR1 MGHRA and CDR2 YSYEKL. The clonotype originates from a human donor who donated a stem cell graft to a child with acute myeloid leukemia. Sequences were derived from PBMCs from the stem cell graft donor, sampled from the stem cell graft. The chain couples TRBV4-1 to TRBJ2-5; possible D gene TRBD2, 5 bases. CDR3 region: CASSQRGLSGETQYF. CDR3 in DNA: TGCGCCAGCAGCCAGAGAGGGTTAAGTGGAGAGACCCAGTACTTC.